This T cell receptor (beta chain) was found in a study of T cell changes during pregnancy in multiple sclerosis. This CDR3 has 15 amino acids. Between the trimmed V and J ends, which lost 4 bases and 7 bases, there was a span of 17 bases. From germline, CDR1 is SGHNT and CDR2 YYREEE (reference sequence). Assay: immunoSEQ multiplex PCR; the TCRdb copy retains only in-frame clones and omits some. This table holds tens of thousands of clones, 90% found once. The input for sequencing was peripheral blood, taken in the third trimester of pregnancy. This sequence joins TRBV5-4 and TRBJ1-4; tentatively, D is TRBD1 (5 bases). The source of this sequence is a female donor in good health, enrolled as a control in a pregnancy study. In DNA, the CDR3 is TGTGCCAGCAGCCAGGATCCAGGGCCCAGTGAAAAACTGTTTTTT. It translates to CASSQDPGPSEKLFF.